These 27 T cell receptor beta chains came from one sample sequenced in a study of somatic mutations in cytotoxic T cells in rheumatoid arthritis (TCRdb year 2017). Library creation used the immunoSEQ multiplex PCR assay. TCRdb provides this immuneACCESS table in a form limited to in-frame rearrangements. Some clones are lacking; in checked studies, under half of them reflect an unresolved V gene, and why the rest are absent is not known. For this sample there are around 4,200 clones; 79% appear just once. Clones ranked in the top ten supply around 7% of the sample. The sample was CD8+ T cells sorted from blood. These receptors were collected from an adult with rheumatoid arthritis.

A few counts support this clone. This chain joins TRBV4-1 and TRBJ1-6; D is possibly TRBD1 (6 bases). Germline V gene sequence: CDR1 MGHRA, CDR2 YSYEKL. This CDR3 contains 18 residues. Between the trimmed V and J ends, which lost 0 bases and 7 bases, there was a span of 19 bases. CDR3 region: CASSQDPDSRGRNSPLHF. CDR3 nucleotides: TGCGCCAGCAGCCAAGACCCTGATTCCAGGGGTAGGAATTCACCCCTCCACTTT.

The J gene is TRBJ2-1, the V gene TRBV29-1, with 8 nucleotides matching TRBD1. V lost 6 bases and J lost 8; bases outside the gene matches: 15. CDR3 size: 15 residues. Germline CDR1 SQVTM, CDR2 ANQGSEA. The DNA for the CDR3 is TGCAGCGTACTAGGACAGGGCCAGGGTCAGGATGAGCAGTTCTTC. Its protein is CSVLGQGQGQDEQFF.

This chain connects TRBV4-1 to TRBJ2-3, with 9 bases that match TRBD2. Germline loops: CDR1 MGHRA, CDR2 YSYEKL. The CDR3 sequence is 17 residues long. The V gene end was trimmed by 0 bases and the J gene end by 4 bases; junction bases not matched to a gene: 8. Here the CDR3 DNA reads TGCGCCAGCAGCCAAGAAATGCCTAGCGGGACCGCAGATACGCAGTATTTT. This sequence encodes CASSQEMPSGTADTQYF.

The J gene is TRBJ1-1, the V gene TRBV5-1; D unresolved. The CDR3 is made up of 14 amino acids. Trimming removed 2 bases at V and 4 bases at J, with 12 bases between. Looked up from germline, CDR1 is SGHRS and CDR2 is YFSETQ. CDR3 in DNA: TGCGCCAGCAGCTTCCGACAAGGGAGCACTGAAGCTTTCTTT. Translated: CASSFRQGSTEAFF.

CDR3 loop: CASSTFGRDTQYF. Written as DNA, the CDR3 is TGTGCCAGCAGCACCTTCGGACGGGATACGCAGTATTTT. The V gene is TRBV21-1, the J gene TRBJ2-3. TRBV21-1 has pseudogene status. The CDR3 is 13 amino acids.

This clone was found once. The V and J genes are TRBV6-5 and TRBJ1-1; 7 positions agree with TRBD1. The CDR3 runs to 16 residues. Unmatched junction bases numbered 10, after V lost 0 bases and J lost 6 bases. Germline CDR1 MNHEY, CDR2 SVGAGI. The CDR3 DNA sequence: TGTGCCAGCAGTTACTCCCCCGCAGGGGGAACGGCTGAAGCTTTCTTT. Translated, it gives CASSYSPAGGTAEAFF.

V usage is TRBV9 and J usage is TRBJ1-6; D is undetermined. Trimming took off 0 bases at V and 0 bases at J, with 4 bases between the two ends. CDR3 length: 15 residues. Germline CDR1 reads SGDLS; CDR2 reads YYNGEE. This CDR3 is CASSVGGSYNSPLHF. The CDR3 nucleotides are TGTGCCAGCAGCGTAGGGGGCTCCTATAATTCACCCCTCCACTTT.

The chain is built from TRBV27 and TRBJ1-2; TRBD1 aligns across 7 bases. This CDR3 comprises 16 residues. The V and J ends lost 4 bases and 4 bases, in that order; junction bases with no gene match: 12. Germline V lookup: CDR1 MNHEY, CDR2 SMNVEV (reference sequence). The CDR3 DNA is TGTGCCAGCAGTTCCGTTGAAGGGGGCTACGGCTATGGCTACACCTTC. This gives the protein CASSSVEGGYGYGYTF.

This clone has just one count. The J gene is TRBJ1-1, the V gene TRBV5-1, with TRBD1 as a possible D gene (5 bases). Germline CDR1 SGHRS, CDR2 YFSETQ. Trimming left V 3 bases short and J 0 bases short, with 12 bases between. The CDR3 runs to 15 residues. CDR3 amino acids: CASSSLTGMNTEAFF. The CDR3 DNA is TGCGCCAGCAGCTCGCTAACAGGTATGAACACTGAAGCTTTCTTT. The whole variable domain, filled in from reference TRBV5-1 and TRBJ1-1, reads KAGVTQTPRYLIKTRGQQVTLSCSPISGHRSVSWYQQTPGQGLQFLFEYFSETQRNKGNFPGRFSGRQFSNSRSEMNVSTLELGDSALYLCASSSLTGMNTEAFFGQGTRLTVV.

This chain uses TRBV15 with TRBJ1-1, with 9 bases that match TRBD1. This CDR3 comprises 15 residues. Germline V gene sequence: CDR1 LNHNV, CDR2 YYDKDF (reference sequence). V shed 4 bases, J shed 5 bases, and the junction held 8 bases outside the gene matches. CDR3 nucleotide sequence: TGTGCCACCAGCACGACGACAGGGGGAGAGACTGAAGCTTTCTTT. It is translated as CATSTTTGGETEAFF. The variable domain in full, completed from reference TRBV15 and TRBJ1-1, reads DAMVIQNPRYQVTQFGKPVTLSCSQTLNHNVMYWYQQKSSQAPKLLFHYYDKDFNNEADTPDNFQSRRPNTSFCFLDIRSPGLGDTAMYLCATSTTTGGETEAFFGQGTRLTVV.

This chain connects TRBV9 to TRBJ2-3; possibly TRBD2 for D (5 bases). Germline values: CDR1 SGDLS, CDR2 YYNGEE. This CDR3 region has 12 residues. The ends were cut back, 3 bases at V and 11 bases at J, with 13 bases in the middle. The CDR3 is CASSAVGEWQYF. DNA of the CDR3: TGTGCCAGCAGCGCGGTTGGGGAGTGGCAGTATTTT.

V and J are TRBV7-9 and TRBJ2-7; TRBD2 matches 11 bases. Germline assignment: CDR1 SEHNR and CDR2 FQNEAQ (reference sequence). The trim removed 3 bases at V and 5 bases at J, leaving 6 bases unmatched. There are 15 residues in the CDR3. The CDR3 coding sequence is TGTGCCAGCAGCTTCTCTAGCGGGGGGATAGACGAGCAGTACTTC. Translating gives CASSFSSGGIDEQYF.

The rearrangement links TRBV18 to TRBJ1-5, with 10 nucleotides matching TRBD1. The CDR3 runs 17 residues. The germline V gene encodes CDR1 KGHSH and CDR2 LQKENI. Trimming took 6 bases from V and 2 from J; bases not matched to a gene: 10. CDR3 DNA sequence: TGTGCCAGCTCTTGGGACAGGGGATTGTTCGGCAATCAGCCCCAGCATTTT. This translates into CASSWDRGLFGNQPQHF.

This sequence joins TRBV29-1 and TRBJ2-3, with 7 bases that match TRBD2. This CDR3 has 14 residues. J gave up 9 bases and V 0 bases, and 9 bases lay outside the gene matches. The V gene's germline CDR1 is SQVTM and CDR2 ANQGSEA. Here the CDR3 DNA reads TGCAGCGTTGAAGAACCCACTAGCGCAGGGACGCAGTATTTT. It yields the protein CSVEEPTSAGTQYF.

The chain employs TRBV7-9 and TRBJ1-1; D not resolved. V lost 4 bases and J 1 base, leaving 10 bases between the germline ends. The CDR3 covers 14 residues. Germline V gene data show CDR1 as SEHNR and CDR2 as FQNEAQ (reference sequence). The CDR3 loop reads CASSSLLGNTEAFF. CDR3 nucleotide sequence: TGTGCCAGCAGCTCCCTCTTGGGGAACACTGAAGCTTTCTTT. The full variable domain, rest sourced from reference TRBV7-9 and TRBJ1-1, is DTGVSQNPRHKITKRGQNVTFRCDPISEHNRLYWYRQTLGQGPEFLTYFQNEAQLEKSRLLSDRFSAERPKGSFSTLEIQRTEQGDSAMYLCASSSLLGNTEAFFGQGTRLTVV.

This clone was counted a single time. The chain combines TRBV23-1 with TRBJ1-5; maybe TRBD1 (5 bases). TRBV23-1 carries the ORF label, with uncertain function. The CDR3 runs to 16 residues. The V gene lost 4 bases and the J gene lost 0 bases, with 13 bases spanning the gap. For the CDR3, the DNA is TGCGCCAGCAGTCGGTCGGGGGGGTATAGCAATCAGCCCCAGCATTTT. Protein sequence: CASSRSGGYSNQPQHF.

The chain carries TRBV27 and TRBJ2-1, with D unclear. Germline CDR1 is MNHEY and CDR2 is SMNVEV (reference sequence). Between the trimmed V and J ends, which lost 4 bases and 6 bases, there was a span of 4 bases. CDR3 length: 11 amino acids. This chain's CDR3 is CASSYLNEQFF. CDR3 sequence (DNA): TGTGCCAGCAGTTACCTCAATGAGCAGTTCTTC.

The chain uses TRBV4-1 and TRBJ1-2, with D hard to call. The length of the CDR3 is 14 residues. V dropped 4 bases and J dropped 11 bases, with 20 bases sitting between them. Germline V gives CDR1 MGHRA, CDR2 YSYEKL. The CDR3 DNA sequence: TGCGCCAGCAGCCTTGACCGCAACTCACCGTTATACACCTTC. Translating gives CASSLDRNSPLYTF.

The rearrangement joins TRBV18 to TRBJ1-2; no firm D call. Germline V gene sequence: CDR1 KGHSH, CDR2 LQKENI. This CDR3 spans 13 amino acids. Trimming shortened V by 2 bases and J by 6 bases, and 10 bases separated the two germline ends. The CDR3 nucleotides read TGTGCCAGCTCACCAGGCATCAAGGATGGCTACACCTTC. Its translation: CASSPGIKDGYTF.

Worth noting for this clone: The junction departs from the called germline gene at one end, perhaps through a read error. This chain joins TRBV15 and TRBJ2-1; perhaps TRBD1 as D (5 bases). CDR3 size: 14 residues. CDR1 and CDR2 from the germline V gene are LNHNV and YYDKDF (reference sequence). Written as DNA, the CDR3 is TGTGCCACCAGCGGAGAGGAGTGGGGCGATGAGCAGTTCTTC. It translates to CATSGEEWGDEQFF.

This clone came up a few times. The chain links TRBV7-9 to TRBJ2-3; 12 bases are a match to TRBD2. Germline V gene data show CDR1 as SEHNR and CDR2 as FQNEAQ (reference sequence). V was pared by 5 bases and J by 10 bases, with 7 bases of the junction left unmatched. The CDR3 consists of 14 residues. The CDR3 loop is CASSIRTSGVPQYF. The CDR3 nucleotides read TGTGCCAGCAGCATTCGGACTAGCGGGGTTCCGCAGTATTTT.

This rearrangement joins TRBV4-1 to TRBJ2-3; weak D call: TRBD1 (6 bases). The CDR3 is made up of 14 amino acids. Trimming shortened V by 0 bases and J by 9 bases, and 13 bases separated the two germline ends. Germline V CDR1 and CDR2: MGHRA, YSYEKL. For the CDR3, the DNA is TGCGCCAGCAGCCAAGATCTCAGGGGATGGACGCAGTATTTT. Its translation is CASSQDLRGWTQYF.

V and J are TRBV28 and TRBJ2-1; 7 bases match TRBD1. This CDR3 region has 20 residues. Germline V gene data show CDR1 as MDHEN and CDR2 as SYDVKM. V dropped 4 bases and J dropped 2; count of bases not matched to a gene: 20. The CDR3 DNA follows: TGTGCCAGCAGTTCGGGACAGTGGGGCCCTGTGTCGGTACCCTACAATGAGCAGTTCTTC. Translating it yields CASSSGQWGPVSVPYNEQFF.

The chain links TRBV9 to TRBJ2-7; unclear D gene. Germline CDR1 SGDLS, CDR2 YYNGEE. This CDR3 is built from 14 residues. Trimming cost V 3 bases and J 2 bases, with 12 bases left between them. Written as DNA, the CDR3 is TGTGCCAGCAGCGCGAACGGCGATCCCTACGAGCAGTACTTC. Its translation is CASSANGDPYEQYF.

The chain employs TRBV6-1 and TRBJ2-3; 13 nucleotides line up with TRBD2. The CDR3 sequence is 15 residues long. Germline assignment: CDR1 MNHNS and CDR2 SASEGT. V was clipped by 5 bases and J by 4 bases; unmatched bases: 3. CDR3 in amino acids: CASSLGLAGSDTQYF. CDR3 nucleotide sequence: TGTGCCAGCAGTTTGGGACTAGCGGGATCAGATACGCAGTATTTT.

The chain recombines TRBV7-9 with TRBJ2-6, with TRBD1 as a possible D gene (5 bases). The CDR3 sequence is 18 residues long. The V gene lost 5 bases and the J gene lost 5 bases, with 22 bases spanning the gap. Germline V gene sequence: CDR1 SEHNR, CDR2 FQNEAQ (reference sequence). For the CDR3, the DNA is TGTGCCAGCAGCGGAATTGAATACCATGACAGTCGGGCCAACGTCCTGACTTTC. It yields the protein CASSGIEYHDSRANVLTF.

The V gene is TRBV5-1, the J gene TRBJ2-2; unclear D gene. Germline V gene sequence: CDR1 SGHRS, CDR2 YFSETQ. CDR3 length equals 18 residues. V lost 3 bases to trimming and J lost 0 bases, with 18 bases between them. The CDR3 spells CASSSKVSWISNTGELFF. CDR3 in DNA: TGCGCCAGCAGCTCCAAAGTTTCATGGATCTCGAACACCGGGGAGCTGTTTTTT.